These 10 T cell receptor beta chains share one sample of origin, sequenced in a study of T cell responses to AZD1222 COVID-19 vaccine. Profiling relied on immunoSEQ multiplex PCR, and the TCRdb table lists in-frame clones only, not all of them. The data hold roughly 100,000 clones, with around 95% observed a single time. Sample: peripheral blood, taken on day 0 of AZD1222 vaccination. These receptors originate from an adult in good health.

The V gene is TRBV11-3, the J gene TRBJ2-5; either TRBD1 or TRBD2 may fit D (7 bases each). The germline gives CDR1 SGHNT, CDR2 YENEEA. The length of the CDR3 is 13 residues. V dropped 11 bases and J dropped 0 bases, with 13 bases sitting between them. CDR3 nucleotides: TGTGCCTGTCAGGGGGGGTACCAAGAGACCCAGTACTTC. It encodes CACQGGYQETQYF.

This chain links TRBV19 with TRBJ1-1, with 7 positions matching TRBD1. Germline V gene lookup returns CDR1 LNHDA and CDR2 SQIVND (reference sequence). This CDR3 contains 14 residues. Losses at the gene ends were 5 bases for V and 5 bases for J; bases not matched to a gene: 8. CDR3 loop: CASSARQGETEAFF. As DNA, the CDR3 is TGTGCCAGTAGTGCAAGACAGGGTGAGACTGAAGCTTTCTTT.

This CDR3 reads CAISESAADNENYGYTF. CDR3 DNA: TGTGCCATCAGTGAGTCCGCGGCAGACAACGAAAACTATGGCTACACCTTC. The chain employs TRBV10-3 and TRBJ1-2; D gene uncertain. The V gene's germline CDR1 is ENHRY and CDR2 SYGVKD. V was trimmed by 0 bases and J by 2 bases, leaving 16 bases between them. The CDR3 has 17 residues.

The rearrangement joins TRBV6-1 to TRBJ1-3, with TRBD1 as a possible D gene (5 bases). CDR3 length: 16 amino acids. V dropped 5 bases and J dropped 2 bases, with 16 bases sitting between them. Germline lookup yields CDR1 MNHNS and CDR2 SASEGT. Here the CDR3 reads CASSQGDHRAGNTIYF. CDR3 in DNA: TGTGCCAGCAGTCAAGGGGACCACAGAGCTGGAAACACCATATATTTT.

The chain has TRBV6-5 and TRBJ1-2; D perhaps matches TRBD1 (6 bases). With 6 bases removed from V and 4 bases from J, the gap between germline ends came to 15 bases. This CDR3 region has 14 residues. Germline V gene data show CDR1 as MNHEY and CDR2 as SVGAGI. The CDR3, as DNA: TGTGCCAGCAGCGGACCGGGACACCTCTATGGCTACACCTTC. This codes for CASSGPGHLYGYTF.

The gene calls are TRBV7-9 and TRBJ2-7; no clear D gene. The CDR3 is made up of 15 amino acids. Germline V gives CDR1 SEHNR, CDR2 FQNEAQ (reference sequence). V lost 1 base and J 0 bases, leaving 10 bases between the germline ends. CDR3 protein: CASSLGGTSSYEQYF. The CDR3 DNA follows: TGTGCCAGCAGCTTAGGGGGAACGAGCTCCTACGAGCAGTACTTC.

The CDR3 loop is CASSLYRSTDTQYF. Written as DNA, the CDR3 is TGTGCCAGCAGCTTATATCGTAGCACAGATACGCAGTATTTT. The V gene is TRBV11-3, the J gene TRBJ2-3; no clear D gene. This CDR3 spans 14 amino acids. From germline, CDR1 is SGHNT and CDR2 YENEEA. V was cut by 2 bases and J by 0 bases, with 6 bases left in between.

The chain recombines TRBV28 with TRBJ1-5; 8 bases agree with TRBD1. This CDR3 region has 15 residues. The V segment lost 6 bases and the J segment 5 bases; nucleotides outside the gene matches: 9. CDR1 is MDHEN, CDR2 SYDVKM, per germline. The chain's CDR3 is CASSTSATGDQPQHF. Here the CDR3 DNA reads TGTGCCAGCAGCACCTCCGCGACAGGGGATCAGCCCCAGCATTTT.

V and J are TRBV9 and TRBJ2-5, with 9 bases aligning to TRBD2. The germline V gene encodes CDR1 SGDLS and CDR2 YYNGEE. Unmatched junction bases numbered 5, after V lost 4 bases and J lost 1 base. The CDR3 is made up of 15 amino acids. CDR3 sequence (DNA): TGTGCCAGCAGCCAGAGCGGGAGGAGCCAAGAGACCCAGTACTTC. Translated, it gives CASSQSGRSQETQYF.

In nucleotides, the CDR3 is TGTGCCAGCAGCGTACGTCCCGGCACAGATACGCAGTATTTT. This translates into CASSVRPGTDTQYF. The gene calls are TRBV9 and TRBJ2-3; D unclear. CDR1 is SGDLS, CDR2 YYNGEE, per germline. V was pared by 1 base and J by 1 base, with 7 bases between. The CDR3 contains 14 residues.